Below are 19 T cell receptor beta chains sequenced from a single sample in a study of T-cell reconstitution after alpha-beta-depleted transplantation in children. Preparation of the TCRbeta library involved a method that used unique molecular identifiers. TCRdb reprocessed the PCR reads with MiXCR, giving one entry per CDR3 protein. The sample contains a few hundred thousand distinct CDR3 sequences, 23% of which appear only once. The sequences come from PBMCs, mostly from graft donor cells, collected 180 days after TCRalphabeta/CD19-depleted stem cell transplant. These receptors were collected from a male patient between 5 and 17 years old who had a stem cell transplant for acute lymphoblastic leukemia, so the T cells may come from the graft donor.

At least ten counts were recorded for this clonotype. CDR3 protein: CASSYKGQTQYF. CDR3 coding DNA: TGTGCCAGCAGTTATAAGGGACAGACCCAGTACTTC. J is TRBJ2-5 and V is TRBV6-5, with D perhaps TRBD1 or TRBD2 (5 bases each). Germline assignment: CDR1 MNHEY and CDR2 SVGAGI. CDR3 length: 12 amino acids. The V and J ends lost 3 bases and 6 bases respectively, with 8 bases between them.

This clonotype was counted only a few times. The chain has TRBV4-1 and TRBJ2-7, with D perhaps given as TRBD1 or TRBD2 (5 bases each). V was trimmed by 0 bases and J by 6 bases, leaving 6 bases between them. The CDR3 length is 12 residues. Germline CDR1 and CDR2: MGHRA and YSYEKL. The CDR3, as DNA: TGCGCCAGCAGCCAAGAAGGGACCGAGCAGTACTTC. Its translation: CASSQEGTEQYF.

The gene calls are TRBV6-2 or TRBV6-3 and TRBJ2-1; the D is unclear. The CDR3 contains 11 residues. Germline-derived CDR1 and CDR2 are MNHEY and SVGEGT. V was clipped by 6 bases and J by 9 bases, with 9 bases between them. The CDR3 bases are TGTGCCAGCAGCCCTCGGCGTGAGCAGTTCTTC. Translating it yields CASSPRREQFF.

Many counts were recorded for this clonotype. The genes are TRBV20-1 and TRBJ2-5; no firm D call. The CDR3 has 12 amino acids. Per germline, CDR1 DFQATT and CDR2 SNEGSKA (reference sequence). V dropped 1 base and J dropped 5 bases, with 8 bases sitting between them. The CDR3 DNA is TGCAGTGCTAGAGTAGGGTTCGAGACCCAGTACTTC. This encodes CSARVGFETQYF.

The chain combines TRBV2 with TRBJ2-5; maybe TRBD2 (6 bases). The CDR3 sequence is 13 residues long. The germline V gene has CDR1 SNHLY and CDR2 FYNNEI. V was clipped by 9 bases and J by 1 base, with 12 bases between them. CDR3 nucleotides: TGTGCCAGTAAAACGGGACTCCAAGAGACCCAGTACTTC. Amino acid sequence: CASKTGLQETQYF.

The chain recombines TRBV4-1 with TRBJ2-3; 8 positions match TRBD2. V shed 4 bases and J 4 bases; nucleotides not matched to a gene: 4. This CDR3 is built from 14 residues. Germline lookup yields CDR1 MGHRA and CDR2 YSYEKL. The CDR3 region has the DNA TGCGCCAGCAGCCGTAGCGGGATAGCAGATACGCAGTATTTT. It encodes CASSRSGIADTQYF.

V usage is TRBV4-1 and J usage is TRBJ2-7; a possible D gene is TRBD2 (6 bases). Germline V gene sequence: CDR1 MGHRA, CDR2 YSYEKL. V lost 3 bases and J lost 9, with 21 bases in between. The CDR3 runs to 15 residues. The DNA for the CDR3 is TGCGCCAGCAGCCAGGACATTGGGGTAGCGGAGGCGCAGTACTTC. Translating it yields CASSQDIGVAEAQYF.

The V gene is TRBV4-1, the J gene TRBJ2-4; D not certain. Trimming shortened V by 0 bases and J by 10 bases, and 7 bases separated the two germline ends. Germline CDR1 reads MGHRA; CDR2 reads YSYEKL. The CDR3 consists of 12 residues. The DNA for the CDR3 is TGCGCCAGCAGCCAAGATAGGGTAATTCAGTACTTC. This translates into CASSQDRVIQYF.

The CDR3 spells CASSLVGTGPFSGNTIYF. DNA for the CDR3: TGTGCCAGCAGCTTGGTGGGGACAGGCCCCTTCTCTGGAAACACCATATATTTT. This sequence joins TRBV5-5 and TRBJ1-3; 8 nucleotides line up with TRBD1. CDR1 is SGHKS and CDR2 is YYEKEE in the germline V gene (reference sequence). The CDR3 runs to 18 residues. The trim removed 0 bases at V and 0 bases at J, leaving 8 bases unmatched.

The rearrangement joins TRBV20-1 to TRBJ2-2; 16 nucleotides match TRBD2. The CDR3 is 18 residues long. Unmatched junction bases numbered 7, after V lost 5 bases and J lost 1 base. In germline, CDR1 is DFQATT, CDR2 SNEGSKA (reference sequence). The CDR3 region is CSAYGTSGRGMNTGELFF. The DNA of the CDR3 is TGCAGTGCTTACGGGACTAGCGGGAGGGGGATGAACACCGGGGAGCTGTTTTTT.

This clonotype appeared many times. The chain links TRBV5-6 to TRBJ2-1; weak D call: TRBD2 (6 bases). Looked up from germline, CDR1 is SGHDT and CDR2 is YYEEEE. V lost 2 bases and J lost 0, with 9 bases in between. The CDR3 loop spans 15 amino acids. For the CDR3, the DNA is TGTGCCAGCAGCTTTCTAGCGAGCTCCTACAATGAGCAGTTCTTC. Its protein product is CASSFLASSYNEQFF.

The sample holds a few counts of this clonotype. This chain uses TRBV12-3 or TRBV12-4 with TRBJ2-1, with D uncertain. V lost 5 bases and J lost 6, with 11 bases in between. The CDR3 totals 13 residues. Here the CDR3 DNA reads TGTGCCAGCAGTATACGGGCCATCAATGAGCAGTTCTTC. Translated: CASSIRAINEQFF.

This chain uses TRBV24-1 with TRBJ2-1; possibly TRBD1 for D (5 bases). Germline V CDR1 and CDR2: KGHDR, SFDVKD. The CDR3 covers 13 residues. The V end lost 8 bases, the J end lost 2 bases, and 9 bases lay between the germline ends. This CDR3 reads CATMGPPYNEQFF. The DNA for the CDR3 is TGTGCCACCATGGGGCCCCCCTACAATGAGCAGTTCTTC.

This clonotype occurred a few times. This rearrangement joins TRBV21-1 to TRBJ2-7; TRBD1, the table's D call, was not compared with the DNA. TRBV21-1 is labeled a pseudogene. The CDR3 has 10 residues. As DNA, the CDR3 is TGTGCCGAGGGGAAGGGCGAGCAGTACTTC. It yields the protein CAEGKGEQYF.

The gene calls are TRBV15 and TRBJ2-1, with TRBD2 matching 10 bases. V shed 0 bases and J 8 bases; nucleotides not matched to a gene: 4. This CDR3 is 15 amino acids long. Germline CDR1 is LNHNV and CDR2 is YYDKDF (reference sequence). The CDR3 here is CATSREAGGPDEQFF. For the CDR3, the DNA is TGTGCCACCAGCAGAGAAGCGGGAGGGCCGGATGAGCAGTTCTTC.

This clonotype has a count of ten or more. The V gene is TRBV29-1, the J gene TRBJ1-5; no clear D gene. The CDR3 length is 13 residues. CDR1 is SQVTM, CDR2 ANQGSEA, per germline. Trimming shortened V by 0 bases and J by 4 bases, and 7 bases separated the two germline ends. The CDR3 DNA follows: TGCAGCGTTGAAGAGGGAGGAAATCAGCCCCAGCATTTT. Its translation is CSVEEGGNQPQHF.

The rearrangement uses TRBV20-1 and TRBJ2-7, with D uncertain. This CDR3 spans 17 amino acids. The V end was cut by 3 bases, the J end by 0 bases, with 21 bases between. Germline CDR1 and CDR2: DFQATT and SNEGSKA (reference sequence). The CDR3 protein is CSASRVQALGSSYEQYF. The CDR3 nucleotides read TGCAGTGCTAGTAGGGTCCAAGCCCTGGGAAGCTCCTACGAGCAGTACTTC.

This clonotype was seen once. The CDR3 loop is CATSVSSGGEQYF. The CDR3 bases are TGTGCCACCAGTGTCTCTAGCGGCGGGGAGCAGTACTTC. The chain combines TRBV24-1 with TRBJ2-7; 7 bases are a match to TRBD2. The CDR3 has 13 residues. Germline CDR1 is KGHDR and CDR2 is SFDVKD. The V and J ends lost 5 bases and 7 bases, in that order; junction bases with no gene match: 7.

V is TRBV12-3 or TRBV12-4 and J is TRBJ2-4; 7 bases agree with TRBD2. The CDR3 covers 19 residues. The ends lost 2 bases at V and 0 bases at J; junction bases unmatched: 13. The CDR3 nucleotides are TGTGCCAGCAGTTTAAGGATCCGTCTAGCGGAGTTAGCCAAAAACATTCAGTACTTC. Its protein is CASSLRIRLAELAKNIQYF.